These T cell receptor beta chains were read from a single sample in a study of shared clonotypes between healthy human individuals. Assay used: immunoSEQ multiplex PCR; TCRdb lists only in-frame clones, some missing. The sample has roughly 660,000 clones, roughly 88% seen once. The sample taken for sequencing was memory CD8+ T cells from PBMCs. The source of these receptors is a man aged 18 to 29 in good health. Some clones in this sample may be carry-over from other donors' samples. Each CDR3 is given with its conserved first and last residue. A D gene is named only where the DNA matches it firmly. Not all rows give a size; the values are once, few, many and, for expanded clones, a class.

CDR3nt | CDR3aa | j_gene | d_gene | abundance | v_gene
TGCGCCAGCAGCCCCGACAGGGGAGGGAGTCAGCCCCAGCATTTT | CASSPDRGGSQPQHF | TRBJ1-5 | TRBD1 | . | TRBV4-3
TGTGCCAGCAGCTTCCCTCCCCGCGCAAACGAGCAGTACTTC | CASSFPPRANEQYF | TRBJ2-7 | . | . | TRBV7-8
TGTGCCAGCAGAGATCGCGGAAACACCATATATTTT | CASRDRGNTIYF | TRBJ1-3 | . | . | TRBV14
TGCAGCGGGGCCGGGACTAGCGGGAGGGCCTCCTACAATGAGCAGTTCTTC | CSGAGTSGRASYNEQFF | TRBJ2-1 | TRBD2 | . | TRBV29-1
TGTGCCAGCAGCGTAGATAGCGGGAGAAGGGATGAGCAGTTCTTC | CASSVDSGRRDEQFF | TRBJ2-1 | TRBD2 | . | TRBV9
TGTGCCAGCAGACGCAGGGTCGGGGCAGATACGCAGTATTTT | CASRRRVGADTQYF | TRBJ2-3 | . | . | TRBV6-5
TGTGCCAGCAGCGCCCCGGAGGGGACTCCTACTGATGGCTACACCTTC | CASSAPEGTPTDGYTF | TRBJ1-2 | . | once | TRBV7-9
TGTGCCAGCAGTTTATCGGCTCGACCCGAAGAGACCCAGTACTTC | CASSLSARPEETQYF | TRBJ2-5 | . | . | TRBV28
TGTGCCAGCAGCTTAGTCGGGGGACAGGGGAACACTGAAGCTTTCTTT | CASSLVGGQGNTEAFF | TRBJ1-1 | TRBD1 | . | TRBV7-9
TGTGCCAGCAGTGAAAATGAGGCGGGAGGGGAGGAAGAGACCCAGTACTTC | CASSENEAGGEEETQYF | TRBJ2-5 | TRBD2 | . | TRBV6-1
TGTGCCAGCAGCCCCTGGACAGGGACATTTATGAACACTGAAGCTTTCTTT | CASSPWTGTFMNTEAFF | TRBJ1-1 | TRBD1 | . | TRBV27
TGCGCCAGCAGCCAAGATTTTTGGTTCTACGAGCAGTACTTC | CASSQDFWFYEQYF | TRBJ2-7 | . | . | TRBV4-1
TGTGCCAGCAGCTGGGGTCCTAGACCATTCTACAATGAGCAGTTCTTC | CASSWGPRPFYNEQFF | TRBJ2-1 | . | . | TRBV7-2
TGTGCCAGCAGCGATCCGGGACAGTCAGACTACGAGCAGTACTTC | CASSDPGQSDYEQYF | TRBJ2-7 | TRBD1 | . | TRBV2
TGCAGCGTTGACCCAGGACTAGCGGGAGGTAACCATGAGCAGTTCTTC | CSVDPGLAGGNHEQFF | TRBJ2-1 | TRBD2 | . | TRBV29-1
TGTGCCAGCAGCTTACCGCCGTCCTCCTACAATGAGCAGTTCTTC | CASSLPPSSYNEQFF | TRBJ2-1 | . | . | TRBV7-9
TGTGCCAGCAGCTCCAGGGGCCAGCGGGACTACGAGCAGTACTTC | CASSSRGQRDYEQYF | TRBJ2-7 | . | . | TRBV7-2